A single sample gave rise to the 8 T cell receptor beta chains below, sequenced in a study of blood T cell repertoires in COVID-19. Measured with immunoSEQ multiplex PCR; TCRdb has only the in-frame clones, and not every one. The data contain more than 30,000 clones, about 90% of them seen just once; the ten biggest clones take up under 0.7%. The sample consisted of peripheral blood. The source is a woman aged 40 to 50 with active or convalescent COVID-19.

This chain uses TRBV3-1 (or the pseudogene TRBV3-2) with TRBJ2-1; TRBD2 matches 7 bases. The germline V gene has CDR1 LGHDT and CDR2 YNNKEL (reference sequence). Germline trimming cut 2 bases from V and 9 bases from J; bases unmatched to any gene: 4. CDR3 size: 13 residues. The CDR3 spells CASSQLTSVEQFF. CDR3 DNA sequence: TGTGCCAGCAGCCAACTCACTAGCGTTGAGCAGTTCTTC.

V and J are TRBV15 and TRBJ1-2; tentative D call: TRBD1 (5 bases). The CDR3 contains 15 residues. The germline V and J ends were trimmed by 6 bases and 4 bases, with 18 bases remaining between them. The germline V gene encodes CDR1 LNHNV and CDR2 YYDKDF (reference sequence). The CDR3: CATRPTTAGIYGYTF. The CDR3 bases are TGTGCCACCAGGCCCACGACAGCGGGGATCTATGGCTACACCTTC.

A few counts support this clone. The chain is built from TRBV10-3 and TRBJ1-6; D gene uncertain. The CDR3 is made up of 14 amino acids. Germline CDR1 and CDR2: ENHRY and SYGVKD. V was shortened by 4 bases and J by 6 bases, with 10 bases between the two germline ends. CDR3 loop: CAISGGSGNSPLHF. CDR3 sequence (DNA): TGTGCCATCAGTGGGGGTAGCGGTAATTCACCCCTCCACTTT.

V and J are TRBV4-2 and TRBJ2-7; 9 positions match TRBD1. After removal of 4 bases from V and 4 bases from J, the junction contained 8 bases not matched to a gene. The CDR3 extends over 15 amino acids. The germline V gene has CDR1 LGHNA and CDR2 YNFKEQ. Here the CDR3 reads CASSPNPGQGYEQYF. CDR3 coding DNA: TGTGCCAGCAGCCCGAACCCGGGACAGGGTTACGAGCAGTACTTC.

The V call is TRBV6-2 or TRBV6-3, the J call TRBJ1-1; 10 bases are a match to TRBD1. This CDR3 spans 15 amino acids. Germline V gene sequence: CDR1 MNHEY, CDR2 SVGEGT. V dropped 2 bases and J dropped 7; count of bases not matched to a gene: 7. CDR3 DNA sequence: TGTGCCAGCAGTTACCGGTTGACAGGGGGCATTGAAGCTTTCTTT. This codes for CASSYRLTGGIEAFF.

V is TRBV27 and J is TRBJ2-7; tentative D call: TRBD1 (6 bases). CDR3 length equals 16 residues. The V gene's germline CDR1 is MNHEY and CDR2 SMNVEV (reference sequence). Trimming shortened V by 5 bases and J by 2 bases, and 19 bases separated the two germline ends. The CDR3 region has the DNA TGTGCCAGCAGTCAAATTTCCCAGACAGGACCCTACGAGCAGTACTTC. Protein sequence: CASSQISQTGPYEQYF.

The V gene is TRBV7-9, the J gene TRBJ2-2, with TRBD1 matching 8 bases. CDR1 is SEHNR, CDR2 FQNEAQ, per germline (reference sequence). The CDR3 is made up of 15 amino acids. V dropped 3 bases and J dropped 3; count of bases not matched to a gene: 3. The CDR3 loop is CASSFAQGDTGELFF. DNA of the CDR3: TGTGCCAGCAGCTTCGCACAGGGGGACACCGGGGAGCTGTTTTTT.

This clone was counted a single time. The chain carries TRBV2 and TRBJ2-7; the D gene is possibly TRBD1 (6 bases). V shed 8 bases and J shed 0 bases, with 14 bases lying between them. The CDR3 has 14 amino acids. From germline, CDR1 is SNHLY and CDR2 FYNNEI. CDR3 region: CASVNDRTSYEQYF. CDR3 DNA: TGTGCCAGCGTAAACGACAGGACCTCCTACGAGCAGTACTTC.